The next 21 T cell receptor beta chains were all read from a single sample in a study of cytotoxic CD8 clonotypes in ibrutinib-treated CLL. Sequencing used immunoSEQ multiplex PCR; TCRdb keeps in-frame clones, though not all of them. The sample consists of some 350,000 clones, over 55% of them appearing once. Sequenced here: PBMCs, sampled after 36 months of ibrutinib treatment. All receptors derive from a human donor with chronic lymphocytic leukemia.

This rearrangement joins TRBV25-1 to TRBJ2-3; D call uncertain. CDR3 size: 15 residues. Germline CDR1 and CDR2: MGHDK and SYGVNS. Trimming stripped 0 bases from V and 2 bases from J, with 9 bases between. CDR3 nucleotides: TGTGCCAGCAGTGAATACAGGAGTTACACAGATACGCAGTATTTT. This encodes CASSEYRSYTDTQYF.

This chain uses TRBV5-6 with TRBJ1-2; 8 positions match TRBD1. Germline V gene lookup returns CDR1 SGHDT and CDR2 YYEEEE. The CDR3 consists of 14 residues. The V and J ends lost 3 bases and 5 bases, in that order; junction bases with no gene match: 6. The CDR3 protein is CASSSRTGIYGYTF. Here the CDR3 DNA reads TGTGCCAGCAGCTCTAGGACAGGGATATATGGCTACACCTTC.

This sequence joins TRBV4-1 and TRBJ1-3, with a tentative D call TRBD1 (6 bases). This CDR3 comprises 19 residues. Germline CDR1 is MGHRA and CDR2 is YSYEKL. Trimming removed 1 base from V and 2 bases from J, with 21 bases in between. CDR3 sequence (DNA): TGCGCCAGCAGCCAAGGGATATCTCCACGGGGGCGCCCTGGAAACACCATATATTTT. This sequence encodes CASSQGISPRGRPGNTIYF.

The count of this clone is one. The chain links TRBV6-1 to TRBJ2-7; 7 positions match TRBD1. Germline V gene data show CDR1 as MNHNS and CDR2 as SASEGT. The V and J ends lost 6 bases and 5 bases, in that order; junction bases with no gene match: 10. The length of the CDR3 is 14 residues. In DNA form, the CDR3 reads TGTGCCAGCAGGCTGACAGGGACCGGGGACGAGCAGTACTTC. Amino acids: CASRLTGTGDEQYF.

This chain joins TRBV9 and TRBJ1-2, with D hard to call. Trimming took off 0 bases at V and 8 bases at J, with 14 bases between the two ends. This CDR3 is 14 amino acids long. Germline CDR1 and CDR2: SGDLS and YYNGEE. CDR3 DNA: TGTGCCAGCAGCGTAGGAAGCAGCCCGGGAGGCTACACCTTC. Translating it yields CASSVGSSPGGYTF.

This clone was counted between two and nine times. The rearrangement links TRBV6-4 to TRBJ2-7; the D is unclear. Germline lookup yields CDR1 MRHNA and CDR2 SNTAGT. The CDR3 contains 13 residues. Trimming pared 5 bases from V and 7 bases from J, leaving 15 bases between. The CDR3 sequence: CASSRSPDQEQYF. The CDR3 nucleotides are TGTGCCAGCAGTCGTAGCCCGGACCAAGAGCAGTACTTC.

The chain joins TRBV5-1 to TRBJ2-7; D unclear. Germline V gene sequence: CDR1 SGHRS, CDR2 YFSETQ. The CDR3 extends over 15 amino acids. The germline V and J ends were trimmed by 0 bases and 3 bases, with 13 bases remaining between them. CDR3 nucleotide sequence: TGCGCCAGCAGCTTGGCTGACCCCACCGGCTACGAGCAGTACTTC. It encodes CASSLADPTGYEQYF. Based on the CDR3 plus reference TRBV5-1 and TRBJ2-7, the full variable domain is KAGVTQTPRYLIKTRGQQVTLSCSPISGHRSVSWYQQTPGQGLQFLFEYFSETQRNKGNFPGRFSGRQFSNSRSEMNVSTLELGDSALYLCASSLADPTGYEQYFGPGTRLTVT.

This chain connects TRBV7-2 to TRBJ2-7; D is ambiguous. V lost 2 bases and J 2 bases, leaving 13 bases between the germline ends. The germline gives CDR1 SGHTA, CDR2 FQGNSA. The CDR3 has 15 residues. In DNA, the CDR3 is TGTGCCAGCAGCTTAACACCGACACAGACCTACGAGCAGTACTTC. It codes for CASSLTPTQTYEQYF.

The CDR3 protein is CAISESSRRSSSYEQYF. As DNA, the CDR3 is TGTGCCATCAGTGAGTCAAGTAGGCGGTCTAGCTCCTACGAGCAGTACTTC. This chain joins TRBV10-3 and TRBJ2-7; D is unresolved. V lost 0 bases, J lost 0 bases, and 15 bases lay in between. Germline V gene data show CDR1 as ENHRY and CDR2 as SYGVKD. The CDR3 loop spans 17 amino acids.

The CDR3 spells CATSRGSSGGYTQYF. Here the CDR3 DNA reads TGTGCCACCAGCAGGGGTAGCTCGGGCGGGTATACGCAGTATTTT. This chain joins TRBV15 and TRBJ2-3; the D gene is possibly TRBD2 (5 bases). Trimming pared 3 bases from V and 7 bases from J, leaving 17 bases between. The CDR3 is 15 amino acids. The germline gives CDR1 LNHNV, CDR2 YYDKDF (reference sequence). The variable domain in full, completed from reference TRBV15 and TRBJ2-3, reads DAMVIQNPRYQVTQFGKPVTLSCSQTLNHNVMYWYQQKSSQAPKLLFHYYDKDFNNEADTPDNFQSRRPNTSFCFLDIRSPGLGDTAMYLCATSRGSSGGYTQYFGPGTRLTVL.

V usage is TRBV11-3 and J usage is TRBJ2-1; TRBD1 agrees at 11 bases. The CDR3 has 15 amino acids. Losses at the gene ends were 4 bases for V and 7 bases for J; bases not matched to a gene: 6. Per germline, CDR1 SGHNT and CDR2 YENEEA. CDR3 sequence reads: CASSSGQGAYNEQFF. DNA of the CDR3: TGTGCCAGCAGCTCAGGACAGGGGGCGTATAATGAGCAGTTCTTC.

The rearrangement joins TRBV9 to TRBJ2-7; 7 bases are shared with TRBD2. The CDR3 runs 14 residues. V lost 3 bases and J lost 0; bases outside the gene matches: 3. Germline loops: CDR1 SGDLS, CDR2 YYNGEE. This CDR3 reads CASSAGTISYEQYF. The DNA of the CDR3 is TGTGCCAGCAGCGCCGGGACTATCTCCTACGAGCAGTACTTC. The complete variable domain, with remaining parts taken from reference TRBV9 and TRBJ2-7, reads DSGVTQTPKHLITATGQRVTLRCSPRSGDLSVYWYQQSLDQGLQFLIQYYNGEERAKGNILERFSAQQFPDLHSELNLSSLELGDSALYFCASSAGTISYEQYFGPGTRLTVT.

The V gene is TRBV28, the J gene TRBJ2-3, with D perhaps matching TRBD1 (6 bases). The CDR3 sequence is 15 residues long. CDR1 and CDR2 (germline): MDHEN, SYDVKM. V lost 9 bases and J lost 0, with 16 bases in between. The CDR3 reads CARLGGVTSTDTQYF. The CDR3 nucleotides read TGTGCCAGGTTAGGGGGAGTAACGAGCACAGATACGCAGTATTTT.

This clone was found once. V is TRBV5-1 and J is TRBJ2-2; 12 nucleotides align to TRBD2. The V gene's germline CDR1 is SGHRS and CDR2 YFSETQ. The length of the CDR3 is 18 residues. V trimming: 4 bases; J trimming: 3 bases; junction bases outside the gene matches: 10. Here the CDR3 DNA reads TGCGCCAGCAGCCCCGCTAGCGGGGGGGCCCGGGACACCGGGGAGCTGTTTTTT. This translates into CASSPASGGARDTGELFF.

The chain has TRBV5-4 and TRBJ2-5, with 7 bases fitting TRBD1. CDR1 is SGHNT and CDR2 is YYREEE in the germline V gene (reference sequence). This CDR3 is 15 amino acids long. After removal of 5 bases from V and 0 bases from J, the junction contained 7 bases not matched to a gene. Written as DNA, the CDR3 is TGTGCCAGCAGATTACGGACAGGACACCAAGAGACCCAGTACTTC. Translating it yields CASRLRTGHQETQYF. Based on the CDR3 plus reference TRBV5-4 and TRBJ2-5, the full variable domain is ETGVTQSPTHLIKTRGQQVTLRCSSQSGHNTVSWYQQALGQGPQFIFQYYREEENGRGNFPPRFSGLQFPNYSSELNVNALELDDSALYLCASRLRTGHQETQYFGPGTRLLVL.

This rearrangement joins TRBV29-1 to TRBJ2-3; 8 bases fit TRBD2. The V and J ends lost 2 bases and 7 bases, in that order; junction bases with no gene match: 17. The CDR3 is made up of 17 amino acids. In germline, CDR1 is SQVTM, CDR2 ANQGSEA. The CDR3 nucleotides are TGCAGCGTTGAACCCGATCGGCGGGGCGGGGGGTGGAATACGCAGTATTTT. It yields the protein CSVEPDRRGGGWNTQYF.

This chain connects TRBV2 to TRBJ2-7; 14 nucleotides line up with TRBD2. The CDR3 totals 16 residues. The V gene end was trimmed by 7 bases and the J gene end by 5 bases; junction bases not matched to a gene: 10. Germline CDR1 reads SNHLY; CDR2 reads FYNNEI. The CDR3: CASIPRLAGGPHEQYF. The CDR3 DNA reads as TGTGCCAGCATCCCTCGACTAGCGGGGGGGCCCCACGAGCAGTACTTC.

This sequence joins TRBV14 and TRBJ2-7; no firm D call. Trimming pared 4 bases from V and 2 bases from J, leaving 6 bases between. There are 12 residues in the CDR3. Germline V CDR1 and CDR2: SGHDN, FVKESK. For the CDR3, the DNA is TGTGCCAGCAGCCTCCATACCTACGAGCAGTACTTC. Its protein product is CASSLHTYEQYF.

The sample holds one count of this clone. The chain recombines TRBV10-3 with TRBJ1-4; unclear D gene. Trimming shortened V by 0 bases and J by 6 bases, and 11 bases separated the two germline ends. The CDR3 length is 15 residues. Germline V CDR1 and CDR2: ENHRY, SYGVKD. CDR3 bases: TGTGCCATCAGTGAGTCGAAGATTACCGATGAAAAACTGTTTTTT. Protein product: CAISESKITDEKLFF.

This clone appeared a few times. The V call is TRBV9, the J call TRBJ2-1; D may be TRBD2 (5 bases). V lost 4 bases and J 8 bases, leaving 22 bases between the germline ends. CDR3 size: 16 residues. Germline CDR1 and CDR2: SGDLS and YYNGEE. This CDR3 is CASSILGIPALDEQFF. CDR3 sequence (DNA): TGTGCCAGCAGCATACTCGGGATCCCTGCGCTAGATGAGCAGTTCTTC.

CDR3 region: CASSLVGLYEQYF. CDR3 sequence (DNA): TGTGCCAGCAGCTTAGTAGGGCTCTACGAGCAGTACTTC. This chain joins TRBV7-8 and TRBJ2-7; no definite D call. Germline-derived CDR1 and CDR2 are SGHVS and FQNEAQ. The CDR3 length is 13 residues. Between the trimmed V and J ends, which lost 1 base and 3 bases, there was a span of 7 bases.